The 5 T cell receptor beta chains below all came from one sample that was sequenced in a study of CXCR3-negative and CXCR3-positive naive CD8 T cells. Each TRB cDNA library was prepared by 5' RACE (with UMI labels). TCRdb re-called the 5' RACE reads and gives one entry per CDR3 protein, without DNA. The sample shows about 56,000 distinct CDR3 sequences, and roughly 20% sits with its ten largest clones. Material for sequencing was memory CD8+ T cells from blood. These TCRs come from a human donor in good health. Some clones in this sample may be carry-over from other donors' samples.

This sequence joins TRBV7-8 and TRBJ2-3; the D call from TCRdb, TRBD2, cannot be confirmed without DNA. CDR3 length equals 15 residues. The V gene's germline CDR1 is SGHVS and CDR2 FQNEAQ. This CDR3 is CASSLGSGGMNTQYF.

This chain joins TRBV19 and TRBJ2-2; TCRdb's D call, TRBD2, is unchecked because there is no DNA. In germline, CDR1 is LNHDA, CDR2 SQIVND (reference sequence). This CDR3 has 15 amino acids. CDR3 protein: CASSIGLRGTGELFF.

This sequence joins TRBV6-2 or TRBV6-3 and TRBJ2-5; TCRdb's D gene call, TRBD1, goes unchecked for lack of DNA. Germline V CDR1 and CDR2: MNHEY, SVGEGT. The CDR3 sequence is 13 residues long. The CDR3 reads CASSSGQQETQYF.

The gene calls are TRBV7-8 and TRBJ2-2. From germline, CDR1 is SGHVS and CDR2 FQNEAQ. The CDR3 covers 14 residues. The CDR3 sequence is CASSLAGWREWLFF. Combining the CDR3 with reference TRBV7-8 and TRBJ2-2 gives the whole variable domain GAGVSQSPRYKVAKRGQDVALRCDPISGHVSLFWYQQALGQGPEFLTYFQNEAQLDKSGLPSDRFFAERPEGSVSTLKIQRTQQEDSAVYLCASSLAGWREWLFFGEGSRLTVL.

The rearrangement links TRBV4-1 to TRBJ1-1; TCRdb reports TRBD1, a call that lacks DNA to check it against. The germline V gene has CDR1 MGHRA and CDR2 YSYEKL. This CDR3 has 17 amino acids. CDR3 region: CASSQARQERSNTEAFF.